The 31 T cell receptor beta chains listed next were all sequenced from one sample in a study of OX40 agonist ivuxolimab in advanced cancers. The repertoire was sequenced with immunoSEQ multiplex PCR; TCRdb's copy has only in-frame clones and lacks some. The sample carries roughly 45,000 clones, around 80% recorded once. The source material was CD4+ or CD8+ T cells sorted from blood, sampled in a trial of the OX40 agonist ivuxolimab. The receptors shown here come from an adult with an advanced solid tumor such as melanoma, head and neck, liver or kidney cancer.

V usage is TRBV7-9 and J usage is TRBJ2-7; maybe TRBD2 (5 bases). V gave up 5 bases and J gave up 6 bases, with 20 bases separating them. The CDR3 runs to 15 residues. Per germline, CDR1 SEHNR and CDR2 FQNEAQ (reference sequence). The CDR3 sequence is CASSPPTGILGEQYF. The CDR3 DNA reads TGTGCCAGCAGCCCTCCAACCGGGATCCTCGGCGAGCAGTACTTC.

The V gene is TRBV19, the J gene TRBJ2-1; 7 bases map to TRBD2. V lost 3 bases and J lost 5; bases outside the gene matches: 7. This CDR3 is 15 amino acids long. Per the germline V gene, CDR1 is LNHDA and CDR2 is SQIVND (reference sequence). DNA for the CDR3: TGTGCCAGTAGTATCACAGCGGGACGTAACAATGAGCAGTTCTTC. It is translated as CASSITAGRNNEQFF.

This chain links TRBV10-2 with TRBJ2-1; D remains ambiguous. Trimming took off 2 bases at V and 7 bases at J, with 9 bases between the two ends. This CDR3 spans 13 amino acids. Germline CDR1 is WSHSY and CDR2 is SAAADI. CDR3 residues: CASSERWVNEQFF. The CDR3, as DNA: TGCGCCAGCAGTGAGAGGTGGGTGAATGAGCAGTTCTTC.

The chain combines TRBV6-5 with TRBJ1-2; TRBD1 matches 9 bases. Per germline, CDR1 MNHEY and CDR2 SVGAGI. The CDR3 spans 16 residues. Unmatched junction bases numbered 12, after V lost 4 bases and J lost 6 bases. Written as DNA, the CDR3 is TGTGCCAGCAGTTTTTTTCCCACCGGGACAGGGAATGGCTACACCTTC. It codes for CASSFFPTGTGNGYTF.

The chain joins TRBV21-1 to TRBJ2-7. TRBV21-1 is a pseudogene. This CDR3 is 15 amino acids long. CDR3 protein: CATLNPGPSSYEQYF. The CDR3 DNA follows: TGTGCCACCTTAAACCCGGGGCCGAGCTCCTACGAGCAGTACTTC.

Concerning this clone itself: Other nucleotide sequences from this sample produce the same CDR3. This rearrangement joins TRBV6-5 to TRBJ2-7, with 9 bases lining up with TRBD1. The germline V gene encodes CDR1 MNHEY and CDR2 SVGAGI. The V and J ends lost 1 base and 4 bases, in that order; junction bases with no gene match: 5. This CDR3 contains 15 residues. The CDR3 spells CASSYFPGQGYEQYF. CDR3 in DNA: TGTGCCAGCAGTTACTTTCCGGGACAGGGATACGAGCAGTACTTC.

This clone has a count of ten or more. The gene calls are TRBV30 and TRBJ2-7; D not certain. In germline, CDR1 is GTSNPN, CDR2 SVGIG (reference sequence). The CDR3 is 13 amino acids. Trimming took 1 base from V and 1 from J, leaving 8 bases between them. The DNA of the CDR3 is TGTGCCTGGAGTGACTCCGTATCCTACGAGCAGTACTTC. It specifies CAWSDSVSYEQYF.

The chain uses TRBV4-1 and TRBJ1-1; the D is unclear. Germline V CDR1 and CDR2: MGHRA, YSYEKL. The CDR3 totals 15 residues. V lost 0 bases and J lost 0, with 8 bases in between. CDR3: CASSQEPKVNTEAFF. DNA of the CDR3: TGCGCCAGCAGCCAAGAGCCCAAGGTGAACACTGAAGCTTTCTTT.

This clone is termed medium-sized. Other DNA sequences in the sample encode the same CDR3. This chain uses TRBV9 with TRBJ1-2, with D possibly matching TRBD1 (5 bases). Looked up from germline, CDR1 is SGDLS and CDR2 is YYNGEE. The CDR3 totals 13 residues. With 4 bases removed from V and 3 bases from J, the gap between germline ends came to 10 bases. The CDR3 DNA is TGTGCCAGCAGCCCCCGAGGGGACTATGGCTACACCTTC. Translation: CASSPRGDYGYTF.

The CDR3, as DNA: TGTGCCACCAGCAGAGATATTGCGAGCAATCAGCCCCAGCATTTT. This gives the protein CATSRDIASNQPQHF. The V gene is TRBV15, the J gene TRBJ1-5; D uncertain. Trimming shortened V by 0 bases and J by 1 base, and 7 bases separated the two germline ends. The CDR3 sequence is 15 residues long. From germline, CDR1 is LNHNV and CDR2 YYDKDF (reference sequence).

V and J are TRBV5-1 and TRBJ1-2, with TRBD1 matching over 7 bases. Germline loops: CDR1 SGHRS, CDR2 YFSETQ. The CDR3 covers 13 residues. Trimming at V came to 4 bases and at J to 8 bases, leaving 8 bases not matched to a gene. CDR3 nucleotide sequence: TGCGCCAGCAGCCCCGACAGGGTAGACGGCTACACCTTC. It codes for CASSPDRVDGYTF.

The V and J genes are TRBV19 and TRBJ2-5, with a weak D call TRBD2 (5 bases). V dropped 3 bases and J dropped 4 bases, with 9 bases sitting between them. Per the germline V gene, CDR1 is LNHDA and CDR2 is SQIVND (reference sequence). The CDR3 totals 13 residues. The CDR3 loop reads CASSMRRAETQYF. The CDR3 DNA reads as TGTGCCAGTAGTATGAGGCGGGCAGAGACCCAGTACTTC.

This clone has more than one count but fewer than ten. The rearrangement links TRBV7-2 to TRBJ1-1; no clear D gene. This CDR3 is 14 amino acids long. Germline V gene sequence: CDR1 SGHTA, CDR2 FQGNSA. V lost 1 base, J lost 7 bases, and 13 bases lay in between. The CDR3 DNA reads TGTGCCAGCAGCTTAGGGTCAGTCGATTATGAAGCTTTCTTT. It specifies CASSLGSVDYEAFF.

V usage is TRBV29-1 and J usage is TRBJ2-1; 7 bases agree with TRBD2. CDR1 and CDR2 from the germline V gene are SQVTM and ANQGSEA. Germline trimming cut 8 bases from V and 0 bases from J; bases unmatched to any gene: 7. This CDR3 comprises 14 residues. The CDR3 sequence: CSPQRGGSYNEQFF. The CDR3 DNA reads as TGCAGCCCCCAGCGGGGCGGCTCCTACAATGAGCAGTTCTTC.

This sequence joins TRBV5-1 and TRBJ1-1; tentatively, D is TRBD1 (5 bases). This CDR3 is 14 amino acids long. Germline CDR1 and CDR2: SGHRS and YFSETQ. V was trimmed by 6 bases and J by 1 base, leaving 13 bases between them. The CDR3 reads CASNLGPPNTEAFF. The CDR3 coding sequence is TGCGCCAGCAACCTGGGACCGCCGAACACTGAAGCTTTCTTT.

The V gene is TRBV6-5, the J gene TRBJ2-2, with a tentative D call TRBD2 (6 bases). CDR3 length: 14 amino acids. V was clipped by 5 bases and J by 1 base, with 8 bases between them. The germline V gene has CDR1 MNHEY and CDR2 SVGAGI. CDR3 sequence (DNA): TGTGCCAGCAGTGTGCGGGGGAACACCGGGGAGCTGTTTTTT. It encodes CASSVRGNTGELFF.

This rearrangement joins TRBV6-6 to TRBJ1-2; 9 bases align to TRBD1. The V segment lost 4 bases and the J segment 8 bases; nucleotides outside the gene matches: 14. The CDR3 has 16 amino acids. Germline V CDR1 and CDR2: MNHNY, SVGAGI (reference sequence). CDR3 in amino acids: CASSSHRGPEGGGYTF. In nucleotides, the CDR3 is TGTGCCAGCAGTTCTCACAGGGGGCCAGAGGGAGGCGGCTACACCTTC.

The V gene is TRBV7-2, the J gene TRBJ2-2, with a tentative D call TRBD2 (5 bases). The CDR3 covers 14 residues. The germline gives CDR1 SGHTA, CDR2 FQGNSA. V gave up 3 bases and J gave up 0 bases, with 5 bases separating them. The CDR3, as DNA: TGTGCCAGCAGCTTTAGCGCGAACACCGGGGAGCTGTTTTTT. Its protein is CASSFSANTGELFF.

The chain joins TRBV25-1 to TRBJ2-3; weak D call: TRBD2 (5 bases). V lost 5 bases to trimming and J lost 1 base, with 16 bases between them. There are 16 residues in the CDR3. Germline loops: CDR1 MGHDK, CDR2 SYGVNS. The DNA of the CDR3 is TGTGCCAGCAGTAGTATGGCGGGCCCCGGCACAGATACGCAGTATTTT. It encodes CASSSMAGPGTDTQYF. Complete variable domain (other parts from reference TRBV25-1 and TRBJ2-3): EADIYQTPRYLVIGTGKKITLECSQTMGHDKMYWYQQDPGMELHLIHYSYGVNSTEKGDLSSESTVSRIRTEHFPLTLESARPSHTSQYLCASSSMAGPGTDTQYFGPGTRLTVL.

The J gene is TRBJ1-5, the V gene TRBV19; D possibly corresponds to TRBD1 (6 bases). V dropped 5 bases and J dropped 0 bases, with 17 bases sitting between them. Germline CDR1 LNHDA, CDR2 SQIVND (reference sequence). This CDR3 is 17 amino acids long. The CDR3 DNA is TGTGCCAGTAGTTTACCGGGACACCGATATAGCAATCAGCCCCAGCATTTT. Its protein is CASSLPGHRYSNQPQHF. The full variable domain, completed using reference TRBV19 and TRBJ1-5, is DGGITQSPKYLFRKEGQNVTLSCEQNLNHDAMYWYRQDPGQGLRLIYYSQIVNDFQKGDIAEGYSVSREKKESFPLTVTSAQKNPTAFYLCASSLPGHRYSNQPQHFGDGTRLSIL.

The chain uses TRBV23-1 and TRBJ1-2, with D unresolved. TRBV23-1 is labeled an ORF, and its function is uncertain. V shed 6 bases and J shed 2 bases, with 19 bases lying between them. The CDR3 has 16 residues. CDR3 bases: TGCGCCAGCAGCCCCCCCCCGGACGGGGAAAACTATGGCTACACCTTC. Protein sequence: CASSPPPDGENYGYTF.

As regards this clone: The junction departs from the called germline gene at one end, perhaps through a read error. This chain uses TRBV18 with TRBJ2-7; D might be TRBD1 or TRBD2, each matching 5 bases. Germline V gene data show CDR1 as KGHSH and CDR2 as LQKENI. The CDR3 covers 14 residues. CDR3: CASSPPRGSNEQYF. CDR3 DNA: TGTGCCAGCTCACCACCGAGGGGCTCCAACGAGCAGTACTTC.

This chain uses TRBV19 with TRBJ1-4; 8 positions match TRBD1. Germline CDR1 and CDR2: LNHDA and SQIVND (reference sequence). The CDR3 length is 15 residues. V trimming: 4 bases; J trimming: 8 bases; junction bases outside the gene matches: 9. The CDR3 bases are TGTGCCAGTAGTAGGGTGAGAGGACAGGGCGAAAAACTGTTTTTT. As protein: CASSRVRGQGEKLFF.

This clone appeared a single time. The chain recombines TRBV15 with TRBJ2-3, with 8 bases aligning to TRBD1. CDR1 and CDR2 (germline): LNHNV, YYDKDF (reference sequence). V was pared by 3 bases and J by 8 bases, with 16 bases of the junction left unmatched. This CDR3 comprises 17 residues. DNA for the CDR3: TGTGCCACCAGCAGCTGGACAGGGCGCTCCTCGGAGGGTACGCAGTATTTT. Translation: CATSSWTGRSSEGTQYF.

The chain combines TRBV19 with TRBJ2-7; the match to TRBD1 covers 8 bases. This CDR3 has 15 amino acids. Trimming took 6 bases from V and 2 from J; bases not matched to a gene: 9. The V gene's germline CDR1 is LNHDA and CDR2 SQIVND (reference sequence). The CDR3 DNA reads TGTGCCAGTAGGAACACAGGGGGAATTACCTACGAGCAGTACTTC. Residues: CASRNTGGITYEQYF.

This clone was seen just once. The chain employs TRBV5-1 and TRBJ1-4; perhaps TRBD1 as D (5 bases). Trimming stripped 0 bases from V and 5 bases from J, with 11 bases between. The CDR3 is made up of 15 amino acids. The germline CDR1 and CDR2 sequences are SGHRS and YFSETQ. In DNA form, the CDR3 reads TGCGCCAGCAGCTTGGAAGTGGGGGGAAATGAAAAACTGTTTTTT. Translating it yields CASSLEVGGNEKLFF.

This chain connects TRBV5-4 to TRBJ2-7; 7 bases are shared with TRBD1. The germline CDR1 and CDR2 sequences are SGHNT and YYREEE (reference sequence). The length of the CDR3 is 18 residues. V lost 4 bases to trimming and J lost 3 bases; unmatched junction nucleotides: 19. Here the CDR3 reads CASSLGQVLPLGSYEQYF. The CDR3 nucleotides read TGTGCCAGCAGCCTTGGACAGGTTCTCCCCTTAGGAAGCTACGAGCAGTACTTC.

The table lists this clone with a count of one. The chain carries TRBV30 and TRBJ1-2; the match to TRBD1 covers 7 bases. Germline V gene lookup returns CDR1 GTSNPN and CDR2 SVGIG (reference sequence). Unmatched junction bases numbered 7, after V lost 0 bases and J lost 6 bases. CDR3 size: 14 residues. For the CDR3, the DNA is TGTGCCTGGAGTGTAGGGGGCCGTCTGAATGGCTACACCTTC. Translating gives CAWSVGGRLNGYTF.

V and J are TRBV11-2 and TRBJ1-1; 7 nucleotides align to TRBD1. Trimming at V came to 5 bases and at J to 5 bases, leaving 8 bases not matched to a gene. In germline, CDR1 is SGHAT, CDR2 FQNNGV. The CDR3 has 14 amino acids. DNA of the CDR3: TGTGCCAGCAGCATACTGACAGGGTCAACTGAAGCTTTCTTT. Protein sequence: CASSILTGSTEAFF.

This clone was recorded once. This chain connects TRBV5-1 to TRBJ2-7, with 10 bases matching TRBD2. J was trimmed by 2 bases and V by 6 bases; bases with no gene match: 5. The CDR3 contains 14 residues. CDR1 and CDR2 (germline): SGHRS, YFSETQ. CDR3 protein: CASKSSGRTYEQYF. The CDR3 nucleotides read TGCGCCAGCAAGTCTAGCGGGAGAACCTACGAGCAGTACTTC.

The V gene is TRBV7-9, the J gene TRBJ2-5; 9 bases are a match to TRBD1. V shed 5 bases, J shed 9 bases, and the junction held 13 bases outside the gene matches. The CDR3 consists of 15 residues. Germline V lookup: CDR1 SEHNR, CDR2 FQNEAQ (reference sequence). CDR3 bases: TGTGCCAGCAGCAAAGGACCGGACAGGGGAGCGTCCCAGTACTTC. Its translation is CASSKGPDRGASQYF.